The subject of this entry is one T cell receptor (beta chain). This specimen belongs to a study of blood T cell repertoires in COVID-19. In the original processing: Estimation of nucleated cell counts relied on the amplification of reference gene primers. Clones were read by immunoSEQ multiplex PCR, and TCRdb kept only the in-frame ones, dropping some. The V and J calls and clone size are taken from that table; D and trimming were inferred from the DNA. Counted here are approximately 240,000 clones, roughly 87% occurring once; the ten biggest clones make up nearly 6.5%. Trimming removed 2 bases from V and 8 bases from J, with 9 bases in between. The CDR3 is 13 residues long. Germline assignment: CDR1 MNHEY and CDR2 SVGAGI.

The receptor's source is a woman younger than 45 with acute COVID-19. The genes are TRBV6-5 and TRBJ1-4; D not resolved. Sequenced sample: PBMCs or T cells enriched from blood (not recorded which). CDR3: CASSYEGREKLFF. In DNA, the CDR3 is TGTGCCAGCAGTTACGAGGGTCGAGAAAAACTGTTTTTT.